A selection of T cell receptor beta chains follows, all from one sample in a study of beta chain features in type 1 diabetes. Sequenced by immunoSEQ multiplex PCR; TCRdb stores in-frame clones only, minus some. The table has around 150,000 clones, around 7% seen once. The source material was central memory CD4+ T cells from blood. These receptors came from a woman in her 30s in good health. Each CDR3 is given with its conserved first and last residue. Fields, in order: clone size, CDR3 length, D gene, V gene, J gene, CDR3 protein, CDR3 DNA. The D gene is left open where the match is weak. Rows give clone size only sometimes, using once, few, many, or a class for an expanded clone.

clone size: few; CDR3 length: 13; D gene: .; V gene: TRBV18; J gene: TRBJ2-1; CDR3 protein: CASSGPYGNEQFF; CDR3 DNA: TGTGCCAGCTCAGGGCCCTACGGCAATGAGCAGTTCTTC
clone size: .; CDR3 length: 14; D gene: .; V gene: TRBV5-4; J gene: TRBJ2-3; CDR3 protein: CASSWRGPGDTQYF; CDR3 DNA: TGTGCCAGCTCCTGGCGGGGCCCAGGTGATACGCAGTATTTT
clone size: few; CDR3 length: 13; D gene: TRBD1; V gene: TRBV30; J gene: TRBJ1-5; CDR3 protein: CAWSLTGAQPQHF; CDR3 DNA: TGTGCCTGGAGTTTAACAGGGGCTCAGCCCCAGCATTTT
clone size: few; CDR3 length: 13; D gene: .; V gene: TRBV7-2; J gene: TRBJ1-2; CDR3 protein: CASSPGRVEGYTF; CDR3 DNA: TGTGCCAGCAGCCCAGGTCGAGTTGAAGGCTACACCTTC
clone size: many; CDR3 length: 13; D gene: .; V gene: TRBV18; J gene: TRBJ2-5; CDR3 protein: CASSPPGGETQYF; CDR3 DNA: TGTGCCAGCTCACCACCGGGCGGGGAGACCCAGTACTTC
clone size: few; CDR3 length: 16; D gene: .; V gene: TRBV18; J gene: TRBJ2-5; CDR3 protein: CASFPSLVVRRETQYF; CDR3 DNA: TGTGCCAGCTTCCCATCTCTAGTAGTCCGGCGAGAGACCCAGTACTTC
clone size: few; CDR3 length: 14; D gene: TRBD1; V gene: TRBV25-1; J gene: TRBJ1-1; CDR3 protein: CASSVRTGDTEAFF; CDR3 DNA: TGTGCCAGCAGTGTACGTACAGGGGACACTGAAGCTTTCTTT
clone size: .; CDR3 length: 16; D gene: .; V gene: TRBV27; J gene: TRBJ2-7; CDR3 protein: CASSLTGRGSSYEQYF; CDR3 DNA: TGTGCCAGCAGTTTGACCGGGCGAGGGAGCTCCTACGAGCAGTACTTC
clone size: .; CDR3 length: 15; D gene: TRBD2; V gene: TRBV28; J gene: TRBJ2-1; CDR3 protein: CASRVASGDYNEQFF; CDR3 DNA: TGTGCCAGCAGGGTAGCTAGCGGGGACTACAATGAGCAGTTCTTC
clone size: few; CDR3 length: 17; D gene: .; V gene: TRBV30; J gene: TRBJ2-1; CDR3 protein: CAWSPQHSSFAYNEQFF; CDR3 DNA: TGTGCCTGGAGTCCACAGCACAGCTCCTTCGCCTACAATGAGCAGTTCTTC
clone size: .; CDR3 length: 15; D gene: TRBD1; V gene: TRBV7-2; J gene: TRBJ1-1; CDR3 protein: CASSGATGLNTEAFF; CDR3 DNA: TGTGCCAGCAGCGGAGCGACAGGGCTAAACACTGAAGCTTTCTTT
clone size: .; CDR3 length: 15; D gene: TRBD1; V gene: TRBV5-1; J gene: TRBJ2-5; CDR3 protein: CASSHRDRGLETQYF; CDR3 DNA: TGCGCCAGCAGCCACCGGGACAGGGGGCTAGAGACCCAGTACTTC
clone size: .; CDR3 length: 14; D gene: .; V gene: TRBV28; J gene: TRBJ1-5; CDR3 protein: CASSSHPGDRPQHF; CDR3 DNA: TGTGCCAGCAGTTCCCATCCGGGGGATCGGCCCCAGCATTTT
clone size: .; CDR3 length: 14; D gene: .; V gene: TRBV28; J gene: TRBJ1-2; CDR3 protein: CASTKTGRNYGYTF; CDR3 DNA: TGTGCCAGCACCAAGACAGGCCGTAACTATGGCTACACCTTC
clone size: many; CDR3 length: 16; D gene: TRBD2; V gene: TRBV7-3; J gene: TRBJ2-5; CDR3 protein: CASSLGVAGGLETQYF; CDR3 DNA: TGTGCCAGCAGCCTAGGGGTAGCGGGAGGTCTGGAGACCCAGTACTTC
clone size: .; CDR3 length: 13; D gene: .; V gene: TRBV19; J gene: TRBJ2-1; CDR3 protein: CASTAAGAIEQFF; CDR3 DNA: TGTGCCAGTACGGCGGCGGGGGCCATTGAGCAGTTCTTC
clone size: many; CDR3 length: 13; D gene: TRBD1; V gene: TRBV4-3; J gene: TRBJ1-2; CDR3 protein: CASSQGQGDGYTF; CDR3 DNA: TGCGCCAGCAGCCAAGGACAGGGAGATGGCTACACCTTC
clone size: .; CDR3 length: 15; D gene: TRBD1; V gene: TRBV7-9; J gene: TRBJ1-4; CDR3 protein: CASSLGTGANEKLFF; CDR3 DNA: TGTGCCAGCAGCTTAGGGACAGGGGCTAATGAAAAACTGTTTTTT
clone size: .; CDR3 length: 15; D gene: TRBD1; V gene: TRBV28; J gene: TRBJ1-5; CDR3 protein: CASSQGGRSNQPQHF; CDR3 DNA: TGTGCCAGCAGCCAGGGGGGAAGAAGCAATCAGCCCCAGCATTTT
clone size: .; CDR3 length: 15; D gene: .; V gene: TRBV6-6; J gene: TRBJ2-6; CDR3 protein: CASRLGGSGANVLTF; CDR3 DNA: TGTGCCAGCAGGTTGGGAGGTTCTGGGGCCAACGTCCTGACTTTC
clone size: few; CDR3 length: 15; D gene: .; V gene: TRBV5-1; J gene: TRBJ1-2; CDR3 protein: CASSLEGTPNYGYTF; CDR3 DNA: TGCGCCAGCAGCTTGGAAGGGACACCGAACTATGGCTACACCTTC
clone size: few; CDR3 length: 13; D gene: .; V gene: TRBV28; J gene: TRBJ2-1; CDR3 protein: CASSLGSYNEQFF; CDR3 DNA: TGTGCCAGCAGTTTAGGGAGCTACAATGAGCAGTTCTTC
clone size: many; CDR3 length: 13; D gene: .; V gene: TRBV11-2; J gene: TRBJ2-1; CDR3 protein: CASSWGHYNEQFF; CDR3 DNA: TGTGCCAGCAGCTGGGGACACTACAATGAGCAGTTCTTC
clone size: few; CDR3 length: 14; D gene: .; V gene: TRBV9; J gene: TRBJ2-7; CDR3 protein: CASSETPTGDEQYF; CDR3 DNA: TGTGCCAGCAGCGAGACCCCAACGGGGGACGAGCAGTACTTC
clone size: few; CDR3 length: 16; D gene: .; V gene: TRBV28; J gene: TRBJ2-1; CDR3 protein: CASRQTGHGSYNEQFF; CDR3 DNA: TGTGCCAGCAGGCAAACAGGGCATGGCTCCTACAATGAGCAGTTCTTC
clone size: .; CDR3 length: 15; D gene: .; V gene: TRBV27; J gene: TRBJ1-1; CDR3 protein: CASSSPGRLSTEAFF; CDR3 DNA: TGTGCCAGCAGTTCCCCTGGCAGATTAAGTACTGAAGCTTTCTTT
clone size: many; CDR3 length: 13; D gene: TRBD2; V gene: TRBV10-3; J gene: TRBJ2-1; CDR3 protein: CAIRSGSGGEQFF; CDR3 DNA: TGTGCCATCAGAAGCGGGAGCGGAGGTGAGCAGTTCTTC
clone size: .; CDR3 length: 15; D gene: .; V gene: TRBV5-1; J gene: TRBJ2-3; CDR3 protein: CASSLGLASTDTQYF; CDR3 DNA: TGCGCCAGCAGCTTAGGTCTAGCGAGCACAGATACGCAGTATTTT
clone size: few; CDR3 length: 14; D gene: .; V gene: TRBV28; J gene: TRBJ1-5; CDR3 protein: CASSLVHGNQPQHF; CDR3 DNA: TGTGCCAGCAGTTTGGTTCACGGGAATCAGCCCCAGCATTTT
clone size: .; CDR3 length: 14; D gene: TRBD1; V gene: TRBV5-1; J gene: TRBJ2-7; CDR3 protein: CASSPGQGVYEQYF; CDR3 DNA: TGCGCCAGCAGCCCGGGACAGGGCGTGTACGAGCAGTACTTC
clone size: many; CDR3 length: 13; D gene: .; V gene: TRBV7-9; J gene: TRBJ1-1; CDR3 protein: CASSFQGNTEAFF; CDR3 DNA: TGTGCCAGCAGCTTTCAGGGCAACACTGAAGCTTTCTTT
clone size: many; CDR3 length: 14; D gene: .; V gene: TRBV4-2; J gene: TRBJ2-7; CDR3 protein: CASSQAQGSLEQYF; CDR3 DNA: TGTGCCAGCAGCCAGGCTCAGGGTTCTCTCGAGCAGTACTTC
clone size: .; CDR3 length: 14; D gene: .; V gene: TRBV29-1; J gene: TRBJ2-1; CDR3 protein: CSVARQEYNNEQFF; CDR3 DNA: TGCAGCGTTGCCCGACAGGAGTATAACAATGAGCAGTTCTTC
clone size: many; CDR3 length: 14; D gene: TRBD1; V gene: TRBV29-1; J gene: TRBJ1-5; CDR3 protein: CSVTGQGDNQPQHF; CDR3 DNA: TGCAGCGTTACCGGACAGGGCGACAATCAGCCCCAGCATTTT
clone size: .; CDR3 length: 16; D gene: TRBD2; V gene: TRBV7-2; J gene: TRBJ2-1; CDR3 protein: CASSLESGSRYNEQFF; CDR3 DNA: TGTGCCAGCAGCTTAGAGAGCGGGAGCCGTTACAATGAGCAGTTCTTC
clone size: many; CDR3 length: 12; D gene: TRBD2; V gene: TRBV30; J gene: TRBJ2-7; CDR3 protein: CAWSPTSNEQYF; CDR3 DNA: TGTGCCTGGAGTCCGACTAGCAACGAGCAGTACTTC
clone size: few; CDR3 length: 13; D gene: .; V gene: TRBV7-8; J gene: TRBJ1-2; CDR3 protein: CASSLAENYGYTF; CDR3 DNA: TGTGCCAGCAGCTTAGCAGAGAACTATGGCTACACCTTC
clone size: many; CDR3 length: 17; D gene: TRBD1; V gene: TRBV28; J gene: TRBJ1-1; CDR3 protein: CASSSIVRGTGNTEAFF; CDR3 DNA: TGTGCCAGCAGTTCCATCGTCCGGGGGACAGGGAACACTGAAGCTTTCTTT
clone size: few; CDR3 length: 20; D gene: .; V gene: TRBV5-1; J gene: TRBJ2-5; CDR3 protein: CASSSPSMVGGPHLQETQYF; CDR3 DNA: TGCGCCAGCAGCTCGCCGTCAATGGTCGGAGGCCCACATCTTCAAGAGACCCAGTACTTC
clone size: few; CDR3 length: 15; D gene: .; V gene: TRBV19; J gene: TRBJ1-2; CDR3 protein: CASRPGTESSYGYTF; CDR3 DNA: TGTGCCAGTAGACCCGGGACTGAATCGTCTTATGGCTACACCTTC
clone size: .; CDR3 length: 16; D gene: TRBD1; V gene: TRBV5-1; J gene: TRBJ2-5; CDR3 protein: CASRPIVTGGGETQYF; CDR3 DNA: TGCGCCAGCAGACCCATTGTCACAGGGGGCGGTGAGACCCAGTACTTC
clone size: .; CDR3 length: 12; D gene: .; V gene: TRBV28; J gene: TRBJ1-5; CDR3 protein: CASSFGWQPQHF; CDR3 DNA: TGTGCCAGCAGTTTTGGCTGGCAGCCCCAGCATTTT
clone size: .; CDR3 length: 14; D gene: .; V gene: TRBV6-1; J gene: TRBJ1-1; CDR3 protein: CASSERQGNTEAFF; CDR3 DNA: TGTGCCAGCAGTGAAAGGCAGGGGAACACTGAAGCTTTCTTT
clone size: few; CDR3 length: 16; D gene: .; V gene: TRBV7-2; J gene: TRBJ1-4; CDR3 protein: CASSLSQGTTNEKLFF; CDR3 DNA: TGTGCCAGCAGCTTAAGCCAGGGGACAACTAATGAAAAACTGTTTTTT
clone size: few; CDR3 length: 15; D gene: TRBD1; V gene: TRBV18; J gene: TRBJ1-5; CDR3 protein: CASSPPGGQHQPQHF; CDR3 DNA: TGTGCCAGCTCACCACCTGGGGGACAGCATCAGCCCCAGCATTTT